The 3 T cell receptor beta chains listed next were all sequenced from one sample in a study of beta chain features in type 1 diabetes. Of the isolated RNA, all was reverse transcribed, and so the sequenced material was expressed TCRB transcripts. Here immunoSEQ multiplex PCR was the method, and the copy in TCRdb shows in-frame clones only, minus some. The sample has about 220,000 clones, approximately 10% seen once. The sequencing input was central memory CD4+ T cells from blood. The receptors were gathered from a man younger than 35 in good health.

This clone was detected only a few times. The genes are TRBV7-3 and TRBJ1-1; no clear D gene. CDR3 length: 14 residues. Germline-derived CDR1 and CDR2 are SGHTA and FQGTGA. The ends were cut back, 4 bases at V and 1 base at J, with 10 bases in the middle. In DNA form, the CDR3 reads TGTGCCAGCAGCTCTCCCGGAGGGAACACTGAAGCTTTCTTT. As protein: CASSSPGGNTEAFF. Together with reference TRBV7-3 and TRBJ1-1, the CDR3 gives the full variable domain: GAGVSQTPSNKVTEKGKYVELRCDPISGHTALYWYRQSLGQGPEFLIYFQGTGAADDSGLPNDRFFAVRPEGSVSTLKIQRTERGDSAVYLCASSSPGGNTEAFFGQGTRLTVV.

V and J are TRBV9 and TRBJ2-2; tentatively, D is TRBD1 or TRBD2 (6 bases each). The CDR3 has 15 residues. Trimming took off 4 bases at V and 1 base at J, with 11 bases between the two ends. Germline V CDR1 and CDR2: SGDLS, YYNGEE. CDR3 sequence reads: CASSPRGGNTGELFF. The CDR3 DNA reads as TGTGCCAGCAGCCCCAGGGGAGGGAACACCGGGGAGCTGTTTTTT.

The V gene is TRBV11-2, the J gene TRBJ2-3, with a weak D call TRBD2 (6 bases). V lost 4 bases and J 2 bases, leaving 16 bases between the germline ends. Looked up from germline, CDR1 is SGHAT and CDR2 is FQNNGV. This CDR3 contains 16 residues. The CDR3 DNA reads as TGTGCCAGCAGCTCAAGCGGGCCTACACCCACAGATACGCAGTATTTT. It specifies CASSSSGPTPTDTQYF.